This TCR beta chain was captured by sequencing in a study of cytomegalovirus exposure and HLA in healthy donors. With respect to this clone: Its antigen is undetermined.

PCR amplification relied on 60 Vbeta primers (plus 13 Jbeta primers). Only in-frame clones appear in the TCRdb table, and some are missing; sequencing was by immunoSEQ multiplex PCR. This repertoire shows roughly 150,000 clones, nearly 80% found once; its top ten account for around 14%. Healthy individuals who donated bone marrow served as the donors. The ends lost 5 bases at V and 7 bases at J; junction bases unmatched: 7. Germline CDR1 reads MDHEN; CDR2 reads SYDVKM. The CDR3 totals 14 residues. Study outcomes and limitations: A prior analysis recorded that most TCR beta V segments were productive about 87% or about 30% of the time. CMV serostatus was the sole immune exposure data available. The likely explanation for a cluster of highly shared sequence variants was sequencing artifact.

The sample was PBMCs. The clonotype comes from a woman in her forties in good health and CMV-seronegative. The gene calls are TRBV28 and TRBJ1-5, with 8 bases lining up with TRBD1. The CDR3 here is CASSPPGGTQPQHF. The CDR3 region has the DNA TGTGCCAGCAGTCCCCCAGGGGGCACCCAGCCCCAGCATTTT.